There are many counts of the clone carrying this T cell receptor (beta chain). Its antigen is as yet unknown. Documented time point: newly diagnosed GD, antithyroid drugs for less than 3 months. The authors made the TCR library using RNA they extracted from PBMCs. It was by American Thyroid Association guidelines that Graves' disease was diagnosed. The source of the sample is a study of regulatory T cells in long-lasting Graves disease. General observations from the study: TCR diversity in persistent Graves' patients was below that of newly diagnosed ones. Patients with persistent disease showed a bias toward TRBV28, TRBJ1-2 and TRBJ2-5.

Construction of TCR beta libraries relied on iRepertoire HTBI primers and on Arm-PCR targeting CDR3 regions. TCRdb re-analysed the multiplex PCR reads in MiXCR, keeping a single row per CDR3 protein. Of 360,000 or so distinct CDR3 sequences detected, about 16% appear once; the ten largest clones hold around 20%. The CDR3 covers 15 residues. Germline-derived CDR1 and CDR2 are ENHRY and SYGVKD. Trimming stripped 7 bases from V and 0 bases from J, with 14 bases between. These data are also associated with another study on T cells in Graves' hyperthyroidism and ophthalmopathy. That source notes: A set of HTBI primers served as the primers for a first-round RT-PCR of the TCR CDR3.

This chain connects TRBV10-3 to TRBJ2-3; D not certain. This TCR derives from a woman between 18 and 29 years old with Graves disease. The sample here was peripheral blood mononuclear cells (PBMCs), taken at new diagnosis, from a patient treated with antithyroid drugs. The CDR3 DNA follows: TGTGCCATCACGGCGGTCAACCGCAGCACAGATACGCAGTATTTT. Encoded protein: CAITAVNRSTDTQYF.